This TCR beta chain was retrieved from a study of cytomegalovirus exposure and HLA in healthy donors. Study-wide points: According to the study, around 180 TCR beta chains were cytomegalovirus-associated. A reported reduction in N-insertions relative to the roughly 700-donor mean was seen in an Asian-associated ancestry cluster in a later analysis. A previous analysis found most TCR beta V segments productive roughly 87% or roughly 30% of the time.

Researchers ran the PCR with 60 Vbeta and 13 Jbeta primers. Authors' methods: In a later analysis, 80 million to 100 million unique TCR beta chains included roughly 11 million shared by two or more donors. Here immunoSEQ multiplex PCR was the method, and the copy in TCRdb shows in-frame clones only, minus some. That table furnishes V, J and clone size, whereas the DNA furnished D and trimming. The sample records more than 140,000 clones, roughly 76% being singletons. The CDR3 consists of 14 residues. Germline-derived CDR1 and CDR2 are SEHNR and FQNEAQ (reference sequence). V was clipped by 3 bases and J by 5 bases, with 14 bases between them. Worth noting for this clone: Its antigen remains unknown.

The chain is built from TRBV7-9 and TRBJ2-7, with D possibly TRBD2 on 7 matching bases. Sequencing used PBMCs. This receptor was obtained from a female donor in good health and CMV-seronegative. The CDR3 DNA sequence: TGTGCCAGCAGCTTGGGAGGGGGTAACGACGAGCAGTACTTC. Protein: CASSLGGGNDEQYF.